This T cell receptor beta chain emerged from a study of T-cell reconstitution after alpha-beta-depleted transplantation in children. Unique molecular identifiers were built into the TCRbeta library. A single record per CDR3 protein comes from TCRdb applying MiXCR to the PCR reads. Here the sample spans 350,000 to 450,000 distinct CDR3 sequences, over 20% being singletons. The CDR3 has 12 residues. V was shortened by 5 bases and J by 6 bases, with 10 bases between the two germline ends. Germline assignment: CDR1 MNHEY and CDR2 SVGEGT. This chain links TRBV6-2 or TRBV6-3 with TRBJ1-1; no clear D. Specimen: PBMCs from the stem cell graft donor, collected from the stem cell graft. The clonotype originates from a human donor who donated a stem cell graft to a child with acute myeloid leukemia. CDR3 amino acids: CASSLRTAEAFF. The CDR3 DNA follows: TGTGCCAGCAGTCTCCGGACGGCTGAAGCTTTCTTT.